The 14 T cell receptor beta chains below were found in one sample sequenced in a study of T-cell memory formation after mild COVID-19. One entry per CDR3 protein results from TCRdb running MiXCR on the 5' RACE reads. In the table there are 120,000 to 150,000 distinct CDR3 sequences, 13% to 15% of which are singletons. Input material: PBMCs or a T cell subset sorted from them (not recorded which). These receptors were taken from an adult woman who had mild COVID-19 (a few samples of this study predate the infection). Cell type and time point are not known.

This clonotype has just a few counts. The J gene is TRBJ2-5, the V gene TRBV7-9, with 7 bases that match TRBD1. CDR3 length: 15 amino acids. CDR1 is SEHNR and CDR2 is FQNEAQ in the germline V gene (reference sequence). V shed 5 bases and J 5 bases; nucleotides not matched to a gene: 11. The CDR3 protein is CASSPPSQGPETQYF. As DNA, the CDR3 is TGTGCCAGCAGCCCACCTTCACAGGGGCCGGAGACCCAGTACTTC.

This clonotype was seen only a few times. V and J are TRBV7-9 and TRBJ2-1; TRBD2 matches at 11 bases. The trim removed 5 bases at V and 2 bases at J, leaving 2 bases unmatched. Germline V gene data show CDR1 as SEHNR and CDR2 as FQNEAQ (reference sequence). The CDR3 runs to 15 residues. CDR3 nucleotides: TGTGCCAGCAGCCTTAGCGGGGGGGCCTACAATGAGCAGTTCTTC. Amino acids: CASSLSGGAYNEQFF.

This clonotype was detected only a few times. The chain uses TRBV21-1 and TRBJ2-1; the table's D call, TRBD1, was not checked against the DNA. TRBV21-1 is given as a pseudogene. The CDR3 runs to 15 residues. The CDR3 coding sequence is TGTGCCAGCAGCAAAGAGGGGTCATGTGCGAATGAGCAGTTCTTC. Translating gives CASSKEGSCANEQFF.

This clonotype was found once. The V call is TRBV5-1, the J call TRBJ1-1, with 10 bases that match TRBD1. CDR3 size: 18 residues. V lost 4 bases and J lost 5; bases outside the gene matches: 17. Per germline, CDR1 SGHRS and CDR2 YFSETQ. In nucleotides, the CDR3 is TGCGCCAGCAGCATCCTTTCCCCTGGGACAGGGGTATATACTGAAGCTTTCTTT. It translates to CASSILSPGTGVYTEAFF. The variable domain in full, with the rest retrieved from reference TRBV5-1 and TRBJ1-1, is KAGVTQTPRYLIKTRGQQVTLSCSPISGHRSVSWYQQTPGQGLQFLFEYFSETQRNKGNFPGRFSGRQFSNSRSEMNVSTLELGDSALYLCASSILSPGTGVYTEAFFGQGTRLTVV.

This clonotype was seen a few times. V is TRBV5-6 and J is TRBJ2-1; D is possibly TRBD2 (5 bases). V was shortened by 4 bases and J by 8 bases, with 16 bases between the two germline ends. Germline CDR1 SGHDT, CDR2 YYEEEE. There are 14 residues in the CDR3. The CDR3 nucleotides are TGTGCCAGCAGCCCCGAATCCCAGGAGGATGAGCAGTTCTTC. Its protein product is CASSPESQEDEQFF.

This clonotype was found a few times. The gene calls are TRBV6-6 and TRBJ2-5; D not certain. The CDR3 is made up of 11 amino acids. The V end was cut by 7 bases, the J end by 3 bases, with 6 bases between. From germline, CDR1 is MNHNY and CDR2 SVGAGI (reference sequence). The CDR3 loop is CASTSKETQYF. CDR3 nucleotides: TGTGCCAGCACTTCAAAAGAGACCCAGTACTTC.

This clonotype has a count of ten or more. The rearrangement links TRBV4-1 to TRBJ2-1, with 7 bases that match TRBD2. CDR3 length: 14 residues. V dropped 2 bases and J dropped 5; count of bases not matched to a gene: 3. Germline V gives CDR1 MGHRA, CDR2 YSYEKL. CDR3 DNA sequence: TGCGCCAGCAGCCAACTCGGACTAGACAATGAGCAGTTCTTC. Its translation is CASSQLGLDNEQFF.

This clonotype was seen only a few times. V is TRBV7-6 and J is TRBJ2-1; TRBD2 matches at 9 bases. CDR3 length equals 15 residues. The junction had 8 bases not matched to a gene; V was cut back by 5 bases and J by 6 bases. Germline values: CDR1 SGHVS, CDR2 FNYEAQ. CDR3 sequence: CASSLPAGGPNEQFF. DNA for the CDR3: TGTGCCAGCAGCCTCCCAGCGGGGGGCCCCAATGAGCAGTTCTTC.

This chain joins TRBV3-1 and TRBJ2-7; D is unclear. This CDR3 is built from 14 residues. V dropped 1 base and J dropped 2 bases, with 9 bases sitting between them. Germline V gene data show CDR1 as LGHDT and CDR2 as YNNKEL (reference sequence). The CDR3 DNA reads TGTGCCAGCAGCCAAGTAGGTATACCCTACGAGCAGTACTTC. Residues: CASSQVGIPYEQYF.

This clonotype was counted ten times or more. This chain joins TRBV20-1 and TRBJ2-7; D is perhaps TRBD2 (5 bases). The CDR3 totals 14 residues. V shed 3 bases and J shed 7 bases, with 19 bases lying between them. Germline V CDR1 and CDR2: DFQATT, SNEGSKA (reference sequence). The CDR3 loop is CSASGPGQREEQYF. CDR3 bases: TGCAGTGCTAGTGGGCCGGGCCAACGGGAAGAGCAGTACTTC.

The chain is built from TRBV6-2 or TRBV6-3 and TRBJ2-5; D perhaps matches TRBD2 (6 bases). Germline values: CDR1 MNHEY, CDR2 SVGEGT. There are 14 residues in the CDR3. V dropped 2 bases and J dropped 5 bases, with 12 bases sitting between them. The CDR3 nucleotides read TGTGCCAGCAGTTACGAACTAGCCTCGGAGACCCAGTACTTC. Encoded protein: CASSYELASETQYF.

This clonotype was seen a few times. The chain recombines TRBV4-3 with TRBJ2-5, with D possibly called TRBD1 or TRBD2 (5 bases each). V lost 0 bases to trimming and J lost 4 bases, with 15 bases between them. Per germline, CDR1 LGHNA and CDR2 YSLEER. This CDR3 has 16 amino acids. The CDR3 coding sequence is TGCGCCAGCAGCCAAGATGATGGGGGTTTTGGAGAGACCCAGTACTTC. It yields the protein CASSQDDGGFGETQYF.

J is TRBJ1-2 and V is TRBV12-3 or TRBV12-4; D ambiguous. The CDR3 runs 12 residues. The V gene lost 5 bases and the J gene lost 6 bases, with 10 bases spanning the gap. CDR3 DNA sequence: TGTGCCAGCAGTGTCGGACTGGATGGCTACACCTTC. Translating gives CASSVGLDGYTF.

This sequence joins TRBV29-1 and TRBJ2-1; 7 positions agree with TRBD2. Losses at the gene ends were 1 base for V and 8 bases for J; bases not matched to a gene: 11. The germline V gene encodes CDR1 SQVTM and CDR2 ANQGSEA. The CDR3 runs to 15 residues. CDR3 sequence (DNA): TGCAGCGTTGAAGTGTTTCAGCGGGAATCGGATGAGCAGTTCTTC. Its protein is CSVEVFQRESDEQFF.